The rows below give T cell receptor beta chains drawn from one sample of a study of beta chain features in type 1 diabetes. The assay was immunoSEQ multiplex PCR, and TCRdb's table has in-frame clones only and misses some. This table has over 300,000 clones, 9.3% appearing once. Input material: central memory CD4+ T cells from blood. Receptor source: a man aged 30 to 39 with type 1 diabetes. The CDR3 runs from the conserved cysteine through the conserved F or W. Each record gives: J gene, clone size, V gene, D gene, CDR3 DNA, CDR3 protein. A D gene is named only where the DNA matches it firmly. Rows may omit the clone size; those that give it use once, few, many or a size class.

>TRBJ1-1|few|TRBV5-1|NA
TGCGCCAGCAGCTTGGGAGGGAGGAACACTGAAGCTTTCTTT
CASSLGGRNTEAFF
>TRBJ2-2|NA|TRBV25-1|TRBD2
TGTGCCAGCGGCCATCCGGGAGGGTCCGGGGAGCTGTTTTTT
CASGHPGGSGELFF
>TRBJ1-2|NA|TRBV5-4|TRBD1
TGCGCCAGCAGCCAAGGGACAGACTATGGCTACACCTTC
CASSQGTDYGYTF
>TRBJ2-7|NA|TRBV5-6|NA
TGTGCCAGCAGCTTGGGAGGGGGCGAGCAGTACTTC
CASSLGGGEQYF
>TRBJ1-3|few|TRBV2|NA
TGTGCCAGCAGTGTGTCAGTGGGGACTTCTGGAAACACCATATATTTT
CASSVSVGTSGNTIYF
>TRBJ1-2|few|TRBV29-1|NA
TGCAGCGTTGGGACAGAGGGCTACACCTTC
CSVGTEGYTF
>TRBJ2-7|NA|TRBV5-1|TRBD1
TGCGCCAGCAGCTACGGACAGGATTCCTACGAGCAGTACTTC
CASSYGQDSYEQYF
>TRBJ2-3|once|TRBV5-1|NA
TGTGCCAGCAGCTTGAAGGTGATTAGCACAGATACGCAGTATTTT
CASSLKVISTDTQYF
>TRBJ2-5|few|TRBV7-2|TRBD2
TGTGCCAGCAGCACCGGACTAGCGGGAGAGACCCAGTACTTC
CASSTGLAGETQYF
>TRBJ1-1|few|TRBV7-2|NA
TGTGCCAGCAGCGCCCTACAGGGAATCGGGGACACTGAAGCTTTCTTT
CASSALQGIGDTEAFF
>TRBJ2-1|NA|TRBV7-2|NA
TGTGCCAGCAGCTGGGGGGACAACCGCAATGAGCAGTTCTTC
CASSWGDNRNEQFF
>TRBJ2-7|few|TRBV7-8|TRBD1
TGTGCCAGCAGCCAGGACAGGGGCGAGCAGTACTTC
CASSQDRGEQYF